This record looks at one TCR beta chain sequence and its context. Per the study methods: From reference gene primer amplification, estimates of nucleated cell counts were derived. The data were produced by immunoSEQ multiplex PCR, yet TCRdb's version contains in-frame clones alone and is incomplete. V and J calls and clone size are given by that table; D and trimming were obtained from the DNA. The table lists 250,000 to 400,000 clones, roughly 90% of them singletons. These data belong to a study of blood T cell repertoires in COVID-19. Across the study: Samples came from the United States, Italy and Spain, spanning acute and convalescent COVID-19.

The CDR3 spans 17 residues. Germline CDR1 GTSNPN, CDR2 SVGIG (reference sequence). V lost 3 bases, J lost 0 bases, and 9 bases stayed unmatched. This TCR derives from a woman in her twenties or thirties with COVID-19, enrolled during active disease. The gene calls are TRBV30 and TRBJ2-7; TRBD2 agrees at 12 bases. Sequencing was performed on peripheral blood. The CDR3 sequence is CAWRVLAGGRSSYEQYF. In DNA, the CDR3 is TGTGCCTGGAGGGTACTAGCGGGAGGCAGGAGCTCCTACGAGCAGTACTTC.